The text below deals with one T cell receptor beta chain. Which antigen it targets is not known. No per-base quality is available; no much larger clone lies one base away. The data are from a study of spatial heterogeneity in lung cancer (dated by TCRdb to the late 2010s). Describing the broader study: More beta-chain than alpha-chain transcripts were consistently detected, likely reflecting higher beta-chain transcript abundance. In the raw uncorrected reads, each unique combination of TCR and UMI appeared more than ten times on average. In non-small cell lung cancer, the study made a quantitative comparison of TCR alpha and beta repertoires among multiple tumor regions, matched nontumor lung and blood. TCR repertoire features were related to nonsynonymous mutation counts determined by whole-exome sequencing of tumor tissue. At surgery, both alpha and beta chains were TCR-sequenced in fewer than 250 tumor regions, over 61 matched nontumor lung samples and a few dozen PBMC samples.

The library was generated by 5' RACE. The sequencer listed for this sample is NextSeq 500. In the TCR library protocol, a unique molecular identifier was attached to each TCR cDNA molecule so that PCR and sequencing errors could be corrected. Turning to the authors' computational methods: TCR identification, UMI-based error correction and CDR3 extraction were all carried out with Decombinator tools. TCRs above a frequency of 2 per 1,000, corresponding to the top 1% of the tumor frequency distribution, were defined as expanded. Rényi diversity was computed with the R vegan package after subsampling each repertoire 100 times to 5,000 TCRs. CDR3 similarity networks were built from amino acid triplet string-kernel similarity, with CDR3s being connected when pairwise similarity was above 0.82. The public sequencing data were trimmed at Q25 with fastp and processed into clonotypes with MiXCR by TCRdb, which kept only in-frame beta chains. Rows with a matching CDR3 protein are joined into one entry that keeps the most common DNA and genes. TCRdb's processing, not the authors', yielded these V and J calls. The sample table contains some 100,000 distinct CDR3 sequences; only one count was recorded for about an eighth of them. The ten top clones hold about two fifths of the sample.

Explained via the paper, the time point label denotes: sample taken at primary tumor resection. For TCR sequencing, whole RNA was extracted from tumor and nontumor lung tissue, or from cryopreserved PBMC samples, and no cell sorting was done. Donors were 72 patients with early-stage, untreated non-small cell lung cancer from the lung TRACERx cohort. Only patients for whom sufficient RNA was available from at least two tumor regions were selected for TCR sequencing. The CDR3 has 15 amino acids, counting the end cysteine and phenylalanine. This entry keeps only the CDR3 DNA: 45 bases, framed from base 1. CDR1 and CDR2 were assigned from the germline V gene as LGHNA and YSLEER. Trimming takes 0 bases from V and 7 bases from J, and the germline ends sit 14 bases apart. What the study reported, not specific to this receptor: Ubiquitous expanded tumor TCRs were detected in blood more often at tumor resection than at routine follow-up. Confirming at a functional level the hypothesis that regional TCRs recognize regional mutations was considered to require additional single-cell paired TCR alpha and beta sequencing.

The sequence joins TRBV4-3 to TRBJ2-3, with the D gene uncertain. The source material was PBMCs, sampled at surgery. The TCR sequence derives from a male donor with early-stage non-small cell lung cancer. This receptor carries the CDR3 CASSQEGGRWNTQYF. The DNA sequence is TGCGCCAGCAGCCAAGAAGGCGGTCGGTGGAATACGCAGTATTTT.